These 27 T cell receptor beta chains came from one sample sequenced in a study of tumor-infiltrating lymphocytes in localized non-small cell lung cancer. TCRdb keeps only in-frame clones here, not all; method: immunoSEQ multiplex PCR. The sample lists some 6,000 clones, around 81% occurring once. The specimen sequenced was lung tumor tissue. These receptor sequences come from a human donor with non-small cell lung cancer.

This clone showed up just once. This chain joins TRBV25-1 and TRBJ1-2; D gene uncertain. The CDR3 sequence is 12 residues long. V was trimmed by 2 bases and J by 5 bases, leaving 6 bases between them. The germline V gene encodes CDR1 MGHDK and CDR2 SYGVNS. CDR3: CASSEQAYGYTF. In nucleotides, the CDR3 is TGTGCCAGCAGTGAACAGGCTTATGGCTACACCTTC.

This chain uses TRBV6-6 with TRBJ2-3; D is unclear. The length of the CDR3 is 16 residues. Trimming pared 2 bases from V and 1 base from J, leaving 13 bases between. Germline CDR1 is MNHNY and CDR2 is SVGAGI (reference sequence). CDR3: CASSYPRVPGTDTQYF. CDR3 nucleotides: TGTGCCAGCAGTTACCCCAGAGTCCCCGGCACAGATACGCAGTATTTT.

The chain is built from TRBV11-2 and TRBJ2-1; 11 nucleotides line up with TRBD2. The V and J ends lost 1 base and 9 bases, in that order; junction bases with no gene match: 2. The CDR3 extends over 14 amino acids. CDR1 is SGHAT and CDR2 is FQNNGV in the germline V gene. CDR3: CASSLGLAGFEQFF. DNA of the CDR3: TGTGCCAGCAGCTTAGGACTAGCGGGGTTTGAGCAGTTCTTC.

The chain is built from TRBV29-1 and TRBJ2-1; D remains unclear. The CDR3 is 18 residues long. V was pared by 1 base and J by 0 bases, with 19 bases between. Germline CDR1 and CDR2: SQVTM and ANQGSEA. CDR3: CSVEVTPLWSSSYNEQFF. CDR3 coding DNA: TGCAGCGTTGAAGTCACCCCACTTTGGAGCAGCTCCTACAATGAGCAGTTCTTC.

The V and J genes are TRBV5-6 and TRBJ1-6; TRBD1 is a possible D gene (5 bases). V was trimmed by 1 base and J by 2 bases, leaving 10 bases between them. Germline V gene sequence: CDR1 SGHDT, CDR2 YYEEEE. The CDR3 totals 16 residues. The CDR3 region is CASSLRDGTYNSPLHF. The CDR3 DNA reads TGTGCCAGCAGCTTGCGGGACGGAACCTATAATTCACCCCTCCACTTT.

The chain combines TRBV5-1 with TRBJ1-1, with TRBD1 matching over 8 bases. V dropped 0 bases and J dropped 3; count of bases not matched to a gene: 4. The CDR3 contains 15 residues. CDR1 SGHRS and CDR2 YFSETQ come from the germline V gene. In DNA, the CDR3 is TGCGCCAGCAGCTTGGGACACAGGGGGGACACTGAAGCTTTCTTT. Amino acids: CASSLGHRGDTEAFF.

The chain uses TRBV4-1 and TRBJ2-1, with no clear D. The CDR3 spans 15 residues. In germline, CDR1 is MGHRA, CDR2 YSYEKL. The V gene lost 3 bases and the J gene lost 0 bases, with 9 bases spanning the gap. The CDR3 coding sequence is TGCGCCAGCAGCCAGGCCCTCTACTCCTACAATGAGCAGTTCTTC. Translated, it gives CASSQALYSYNEQFF.

DNA for the CDR3: TGTGCCAGCTCTGATGGGAATCAGCCCCAGCATTTT. Amino acid sequence: CASSDGNQPQHF. This rearrangement joins TRBV25-1 to TRBJ1-5; D remains unclear. In germline, CDR1 is MGHDK, CDR2 SYGVNS. V dropped 8 bases and J dropped 4 bases, with 9 bases sitting between them. The CDR3 spans 12 residues.

The chain carries TRBV6-5 and TRBJ1-1, with D hard to call. The V end lost 6 bases, the J end lost 3 bases, and 14 bases lay between the germline ends. The CDR3 runs to 14 residues. Germline V lookup: CDR1 MNHEY, CDR2 SVGAGI. The CDR3 DNA is TGTGCCAGCAGGCCCGGGCAACGGGACACTGAAGCTTTCTTT. Its translation is CASRPGQRDTEAFF.

The J gene is TRBJ1-1, the V gene TRBV20-1; D is unclear. Trimming shortened V by 0 bases and J by 10 bases, and 9 bases separated the two germline ends. The CDR3 consists of 11 residues. The germline V gene encodes CDR1 DFQATT and CDR2 SNEGSKA (reference sequence). This CDR3 reads CSARDRVTAFF. The CDR3 bases are TGCAGTGCTAGAGATAGGGTGACAGCTTTCTTT.

The chain uses TRBV20-1 and TRBJ2-4, with D unclear. Germline V gene sequence: CDR1 DFQATT, CDR2 SNEGSKA (reference sequence). The CDR3 is 10 amino acids. V shed 5 bases and J shed 5 bases, with 4 bases lying between them. The CDR3 protein is CSAYENIQYF. The CDR3, as DNA: TGCAGTGCTTACGAAAACATTCAGTACTTC.

The chain uses TRBV18 and TRBJ2-2; perhaps D is TRBD1 or TRBD2 (6 bases each). CDR3 length: 18 residues. The germline V and J ends were trimmed by 2 bases and 1 base, with 17 bases remaining between them. CDR1 KGHSH and CDR2 LQKENI come from the germline V gene. The CDR3 nucleotides are TGTGCCAGCTCACCATACCTGGGCGGGACAAAGAACACCGGGGAGCTGTTTTTT. This gives the protein CASSPYLGGTKNTGELFF.

The rearrangement joins TRBV7-9 to TRBJ2-2; D remains unclear. CDR1 is SEHNR and CDR2 is FQNEAQ in the germline V gene (reference sequence). V shed 2 bases and J shed 1 base, with 8 bases lying between them. This CDR3 spans 15 amino acids. In DNA form, the CDR3 reads TGTGCCAGCAGCTTAATGGTGGGGAACACCGGGGAGCTGTTTTTT. It translates to CASSLMVGNTGELFF.

This clone was seen a few times. This sequence joins TRBV19 and TRBJ1-5, with a possible D match to TRBD1 (5 bases). Trimming pared 6 bases from V and 1 base from J, leaving 10 bases between. The CDR3 totals 14 residues. The germline V gene has CDR1 LNHDA and CDR2 SQIVND (reference sequence). The CDR3 DNA is TGTGCCAGTAGGGGGTCAGGGAGCAATCAGCCCCAGCATTTT. This encodes CASRGSGSNQPQHF.

The chain recombines TRBV2 with TRBJ1-2, with D unclear. Trimming stripped 11 bases from V and 6 bases from J, with 4 bases between. Germline V gives CDR1 SNHLY, CDR2 FYNNEI. This CDR3 has 8 amino acids. The CDR3 sequence is CAGNGYTF. The CDR3 DNA follows: TGTGCCGGCAATGGCTACACCTTC.

The chain has TRBV28 and TRBJ1-2; D possibly corresponds to TRBD1 (6 bases). In germline, CDR1 is MDHEN, CDR2 SYDVKM. There are 17 residues in the CDR3. V was pared by 5 bases and J by 4 bases, with 23 bases between. CDR3 sequence (DNA): TGTGCCAGCAGTCTGACCCCCTCGGGGGCGCGGAGCTATGGCTACACCTTC. It encodes CASSLTPSGARSYGYTF.

V gene TRBV15 combines with J gene TRBJ2-2; 11 bases agree with TRBD2. This CDR3 has 17 amino acids. Looked up from germline, CDR1 is LNHNV and CDR2 is YYDKDF (reference sequence). The V gene end was trimmed by 2 bases and the J gene end by 5 bases; junction bases not matched to a gene: 7. The CDR3 here is CATSRSLAGGETGELFF. CDR3 nucleotides: TGTGCCACCAGCAGATCCTTAGCGGGAGGGGAGACCGGGGAGCTGTTTTTT.

The genes are TRBV28 and TRBJ2-1; TRBD1 matches at 7 bases. Germline CDR1 and CDR2: MDHEN and SYDVKM. The CDR3 length is 14 residues. V lost 5 bases and J lost 7; bases outside the gene matches: 8. The CDR3 sequence: CASSVRQGRNEQFF. The DNA of the CDR3 is TGTGCCAGCAGTGTAAGACAGGGTCGGAATGAGCAGTTCTTC.

V is TRBV5-1 and J is TRBJ1-5; no definite D call. The CDR3 spans 13 residues. Per germline, CDR1 SGHRS and CDR2 YFSETQ. V was shortened by 4 bases and J by 3 bases, with 8 bases between the two germline ends. CDR3 sequence reads: CASSPNPNQPQHF. CDR3 coding DNA: TGCGCCAGCAGCCCCAATCCCAATCAGCCCCAGCATTTT.

The V gene is TRBV5-4, the J gene TRBJ1-3, with D possibly being TRBD1 (5 bases). The CDR3 consists of 14 residues. V was clipped by 4 bases and J by 1 base, with 9 bases between them. Germline V lookup: CDR1 SGHNT, CDR2 YYREEE (reference sequence). CDR3 in amino acids: CASSAGPSGNTIYF. CDR3 sequence (DNA): TGTGCCAGCAGCGCGGGACCGTCTGGAAACACCATATATTTT.

Only one count was recorded for this clone. V is TRBV27 and J is TRBJ2-5; the D gene is possibly TRBD1 (7 bases). Trimming removed 3 bases at V and 2 bases at J, with 13 bases between. The germline gives CDR1 MNHEY, CDR2 SMNVEV (reference sequence). The CDR3 consists of 15 residues. CDR3 bases: TGTGCCAGCAGTTTCCAGGGGGGTTGGCAAGAGACCCAGTACTTC. Amino acids: CASSFQGGWQETQYF.

This clone was recorded a few times. The chain carries TRBV30 and TRBJ1-1; D uncertain. Deletions cut 1 base from V and 1 base from J, with 10 bases between. The CDR3 length is 14 residues. Germline-derived CDR1 and CDR2 are GTSNPN and SVGIG (reference sequence). The CDR3 loop reads CAWSADAGNTEAFF. In DNA form, the CDR3 reads TGTGCCTGGAGTGCGGACGCCGGGAACACTGAAGCTTTCTTT.

The chain has TRBV18 and TRBJ2-4, with D tentatively TRBD1 (6 bases). Trimming left V 3 bases short and J 7 bases short, with 7 bases between. The CDR3 has 12 residues. The V gene's germline CDR1 is KGHSH and CDR2 LQKENI. The CDR3 DNA reads as TGTGCCAGCTCACCGCAGGGGAACATTCAGTACTTC. Amino acid sequence: CASSPQGNIQYF.

The rearrangement links TRBV18 to TRBJ1-1, with D perhaps matching TRBD1 (6 bases). Trimming left V 3 bases short and J 2 bases short, with 10 bases between. The CDR3 sequence is 14 residues long. Germline V lookup: CDR1 KGHSH, CDR2 LQKENI. The CDR3 coding sequence is TGTGCCAGCTCACCTTTACAGGGAAACACTGAAGCTTTCTTT. Protein product: CASSPLQGNTEAFF.

Here the CDR3 reads CASLAGEGNNEQFF. DNA for the CDR3: TGTGCCAGCTTAGCGGGAGAGGGCAACAATGAGCAGTTCTTC. The rearrangement links TRBV7-8 to TRBJ2-1; 9 bases align to TRBD2. This CDR3 spans 14 amino acids. Trimming removed 8 bases from V and 5 bases from J; junction bases left unmatched: 7. In germline, CDR1 is SGHVS, CDR2 FQNEAQ.

The V and J genes are TRBV19 and TRBJ2-5, with 10 bases matching TRBD2. Trimming cost V 4 bases and J 5 bases; bases outside gene matches: 7. Germline CDR1 and CDR2: LNHDA and SQIVND (reference sequence). CDR3 length equals 15 residues. In DNA form, the CDR3 reads TGTGCCAGTAGTACCGCTAGCGGGAGCCTGGAGACCCAGTACTTC. Residues: CASSTASGSLETQYF.

This clone is labeled large. The V and J genes are TRBV7-9 and TRBJ1-4, with D possibly TRBD1 on 5 matching bases. The CDR3 has 16 amino acids. V lost 3 bases and J lost 4, with 15 bases in between. From germline, CDR1 is SEHNR and CDR2 FQNEAQ (reference sequence). The CDR3 nucleotides read TGTGCCAGCAGCTTGGGGGTCCGGTTATTTAATGAAAAACTGTTTTTT. It yields the protein CASSLGVRLFNEKLFF.